The entry that follows covers one T cell receptor beta chain sequence. The target antigen is unknown. The sample comes from a study of T cell responses to AZD1222 COVID-19 vaccine. Overall study findings and caveats: The sample set comprised mostly white British donors with more females, and clonal diversity was possibly underestimated. Mapped onto spike, vaccine-associated CD4 TCRs spanned it and were dominant at 160-218 and 743-854.

V shed 5 bases and J 4 bases; nucleotides not matched to a gene: 5. The length of the CDR3 is 15 residues. The V gene's germline CDR1 is SGHVS and CDR2 FQNEAQ. Sequenced by immunoSEQ multiplex PCR; TCRdb stores in-frame clones only, minus some. The profile shows 130,000 or so clones, about 90% of them singletons. This TCR was recovered from an adult in good health. The rearrangement links TRBV7-8 to TRBJ2-1, with 10 bases matching TRBD2. The source material was peripheral blood, sampled on day 0 of AZD1222 vaccination. The CDR3 coding sequence is TGTGCCAGCAGCGATATAGCGGGAGGTTACAATGAGCAGTTCTTC. Its translation is CASSDIAGGYNEQFF.